This T cell receptor beta chain stems from a study of neoadjuvant anti-PD-1 for oral cavity cancer. Study overall: Patients without progression got a fourth dose around day 43.

Regarding the study as a whole: Post-nivolumab, blood T cell clonality was significantly elevated in non-responders. Only a few patients per response group were TCR-analyzed; validation needed.

Details on this clone: Its antigen is currently unknown.

TCRdb keeps only in-frame clones here, not all; method: immunoSEQ multiplex PCR. The sample yields 17,000 or so clones, 65% seen once. These oral cavity squamous cell carcinomas were HPV-negative and locally advanced. This sequence originates from a person between 40 and 80 years old with oral cavity squamous cell carcinoma. The starting material was PBMCs, obtained before nivolumab (anti-PD-1) treatment.

The CDR3 loop reads CASSLGQQGDGNTIYF. In DNA form, the CDR3 reads TGCGCCAGCAGCTTGGGACAACAGGGGGACGGAAACACCATATATTTT. This chain uses TRBV5-1 with TRBJ1-3; 8 nucleotides align to TRBD1. Germline V lookup: CDR1 SGHRS, CDR2 YFSETQ. The CDR3 spans 16 residues. The V and J ends lost 0 bases and 4 bases, in that order; junction bases with no gene match: 6.